What follows describes a single T cell receptor beta chain. Losses at the gene ends were 5 bases for V and 1 base for J; bases not matched to a gene: 7. In germline, CDR1 is SGHRS, CDR2 YFSETQ. The CDR3 has 15 residues. This sample is drawn from a study of blood T cell repertoires in COVID-19. The assay was immunoSEQ multiplex PCR, and TCRdb's table has in-frame clones only and misses some. In the table there are about 320,000 clones, approximately 90% of which are singletons. The sequenced sample was PBMCs or T cells enriched from blood (not recorded which). This receptor was taken from a woman aged 18-29 years who had recovered from COVID-19. The chain couples TRBV5-1 to TRBJ1-1, with TRBD1 matching over 8 bases. The CDR3 bases are TGCGCCAGCAGTACCTCCGGGACAGGGAACACTGAAGCTTTCTTT. Amino acids: CASSTSGTGNTEAFF.